The 28 T cell receptor beta chains reported below all come from one sample, sequenced in a study of blood T cell dynamics during melanoma immunotherapy. TCRdb's copy holds only in-frame clones and misses some; the assay was immunoSEQ multiplex PCR. Among approximately 11,000 clones listed, 70% to 90% were seen once. Sample time point: pre-treatment baseline. The starting material was blood, obtained from a patient treated with checkpoint blockade. These receptors came from a human donor with melanoma.

This clone was seen only a few times. This chain uses TRBV6-6 with TRBJ1-5; 7 bases are shared with TRBD1. The germline V gene has CDR1 MNHNY and CDR2 SVGAGI (reference sequence). Trimming at V came to 2 bases and at J to 7 bases, leaving 2 bases not matched to a gene. The CDR3 is 13 residues long. The CDR3 protein is CASSYGQVQPQHF. For the CDR3, the DNA is TGTGCCAGCAGTTACGGACAGGTACAGCCCCAGCATTTT.

This clone occurred a few times. CDR3 residues: CASSLVTGMNQPQHF. The CDR3 DNA reads as TGTGCCAGCAGCTTAGTAACGGGAATGAATCAGCCCCAGCATTTT. The chain joins TRBV7-2 to TRBJ1-5; D remains ambiguous. CDR1 and CDR2 (germline): SGHTA, FQGNSA. CDR3 size: 15 residues. The V gene lost 1 base and the J gene lost 4 bases, with 11 bases spanning the gap.

This clone was counted a single time. The rearrangement joins TRBV2 to TRBJ2-3; 8 nucleotides align to TRBD1. This CDR3 region has 14 residues. V shed 5 bases, J shed 0 bases, and the junction held 1 base outside the gene matches. Germline CDR1 and CDR2: SNHLY and FYNNEI. The CDR3 sequence is CASSRDRSTDTQYF. DNA of the CDR3: TGTGCCAGCAGTCGGGACAGGAGCACAGATACGCAGTATTTT.

The chain is built from TRBV5-6 and TRBJ1-1; D perhaps matches TRBD1 (6 bases). Per the germline V gene, CDR1 is SGHDT and CDR2 is YYEEEE. V was clipped by 4 bases and J by 1 base, with 17 bases between them. This CDR3 contains 16 residues. CDR3 sequence: CASSPGDPRGNTEAFF. For the CDR3, the DNA is TGTGCCAGCAGCCCCGGCGATCCCAGGGGGAACACTGAAGCTTTCTTT.

V and J are TRBV6-4 and TRBJ2-1; D is unresolved. CDR1 MRHNA and CDR2 SNTAGT come from the germline V gene. Between the trimmed V and J ends, which lost 3 bases and 3 bases, there was a span of 6 bases. The CDR3 sequence is 13 residues long. The CDR3 loop is CASSESLYNEQFF. In nucleotides, the CDR3 is TGTGCCAGCAGTGAGTCCCTCTACAATGAGCAGTTCTTC.

This chain links TRBV5-5 with TRBJ2-3, with 7 bases that match TRBD2. V trimming: 4 bases; J trimming: 4 bases; junction bases outside the gene matches: 15. Germline loops: CDR1 SGHKS, CDR2 YYEKEE (reference sequence). This CDR3 contains 17 residues. The CDR3 sequence: CASSLWMASAGADTQYF. The CDR3 nucleotides read TGTGCCAGCAGCCTATGGATGGCTAGCGCGGGAGCAGATACGCAGTATTTT.

The chain employs TRBV5-4 and TRBJ2-1; D perhaps matches TRBD1 (6 bases). The CDR3 length is 16 residues. V was shortened by 6 bases and J by 1 base, with 17 bases between the two germline ends. Germline CDR1 and CDR2: SGHNT and YYREEE (reference sequence). The CDR3 spells CASTKSSGQSYNEQFF. As DNA, the CDR3 is TGTGCCAGCACCAAATCCTCAGGACAGTCCTACAATGAGCAGTTCTTC.

The count of this clone is one. The V gene is TRBV7-2, the J gene TRBJ1-2, with 8 bases that match TRBD1. The CDR3 loop spans 13 amino acids. J was trimmed by 4 bases and V by 4 bases; bases with no gene match: 2. The V gene's germline CDR1 is SGHTA and CDR2 FQGNSA. The CDR3 here is CASSSDRGYGYTF. CDR3 coding DNA: TGTGCCAGCAGCTCCGACAGGGGCTATGGCTACACCTTC.

V usage is TRBV7-3 and J usage is TRBJ2-2; unclear D gene. CDR3 size: 14 residues. V lost 1 base to trimming and J lost 5 bases, with 8 bases between them. CDR1 and CDR2 (germline): SGHTA, FQGTGA. Written as DNA, the CDR3 is TGTGCCAGCAGCTTAAGGACGAGTACCGGGGAGCTGTTTTTT. As protein: CASSLRTSTGELFF.

The V and J genes are TRBV30 and TRBJ1-1; D unresolved. The length of the CDR3 is 12 residues. The V and J ends lost 4 bases and 8 bases respectively, with 14 bases between them. Germline V gene sequence: CDR1 GTSNPN, CDR2 SVGIG (reference sequence). CDR3 nucleotide sequence: TGTGCCTGGACCTTCGCGGCAGGAGAAGCTTTCTTT. As protein: CAWTFAAGEAFF.

The chain uses TRBV7-9 and TRBJ2-1; 9 bases are shared with TRBD1. This CDR3 region has 14 residues. Germline V gene lookup returns CDR1 SEHNR and CDR2 FQNEAQ (reference sequence). J was trimmed by 8 bases and V by 5 bases; bases with no gene match: 7. The CDR3 region is CASSARDRADEQFF. CDR3 coding DNA: TGTGCCAGCAGCGCCCGGGACAGGGCCGATGAGCAGTTCTTC.

The chain joins TRBV19 to TRBJ1-5; D uncertain. The V end was cut by 5 bases, the J end by 2 bases, with 13 bases between. The CDR3 is 15 amino acids. Germline values: CDR1 LNHDA, CDR2 SQIVND (reference sequence). The CDR3 sequence: CASSFPFGGNQPQHF. DNA for the CDR3: TGTGCCAGTAGTTTCCCCTTCGGTGGCAATCAGCCCCAGCATTTT.

This chain uses TRBV27 with TRBJ2-5, with 7 bases lining up with TRBD2. Germline V gives CDR1 MNHEY, CDR2 SMNVEV (reference sequence). Losses at the gene ends were 4 bases for V and 4 bases for J; bases not matched to a gene: 9. The CDR3 is made up of 15 amino acids. Written as DNA, the CDR3 is TGTGCCAGCAGTTCGGCCCGGGGGGTTGGAGAGACCCAGTACTTC. The encoded protein is CASSSARGVGETQYF.

This clone was seen a handful of times. The rearrangement uses TRBV7-2 and TRBJ2-3; possibly TRBD1 for D (5 bases). V lost 5 bases to trimming and J lost 0 bases, with 9 bases between them. This CDR3 region has 14 residues. Germline CDR1 is SGHTA and CDR2 is FQGNSA. CDR3 protein: CASSLRQSTDTQYF. The CDR3 bases are TGTGCCAGCAGCCTTAGACAGAGCACAGATACGCAGTATTTT.

The rearrangement uses TRBV11-2 and TRBJ2-5; D may be TRBD1 or TRBD2 (6 bases each). Germline CDR1 and CDR2: SGHAT and FQNNGV. V was clipped by 6 bases and J by 1 base, with 21 bases between them. The CDR3 contains 17 residues. CDR3 nucleotide sequence: TGTGCCAGCAGACAGATCGAGGGGGGTATGGCCCAAGAGACCCAGTACTTC. It translates to CASRQIEGGMAQETQYF.

DNA for the CDR3: TGTGCCAGCAGCAGGGGAGGGGGGAACACCGGGGAGCTGTTTTTT. Translation: CASSRGGGNTGELFF. V and J are TRBV7-6 and TRBJ2-2; maybe TRBD2 (7 bases). Germline V lookup: CDR1 SGHVS, CDR2 FNYEAQ. The CDR3 is 15 residues long. V lost 5 bases and J 1 base, leaving 11 bases between the germline ends.

This clone is large in the sample. This sequence joins TRBV11-3 and TRBJ1-1, with D possibly TRBD1 on 5 matching bases. This CDR3 is 17 amino acids long. Trimming shortened V by 0 bases and J by 4 bases, and 18 bases separated the two germline ends. From germline, CDR1 is SGHNT and CDR2 YENEEA. CDR3 in DNA: TGTGCCAGCAGCTTAGAGGGGCGGAGGTCAGGGATCACTGAAGCTTTCTTT. The encoded protein is CASSLEGRRSGITEAFF.

The chain couples TRBV10-3 to TRBJ2-7; no reliable D call. The length of the CDR3 is 11 residues. CDR1 and CDR2 from the germline V gene are ENHRY and SYGVKD. The ends were cut back, 3 bases at V and 4 bases at J, with 4 bases in the middle. CDR3 nucleotide sequence: TGTGCCATCAGTGAACTGTACGAGCAGTACTTC. This sequence encodes CAISELYEQYF.

This rearrangement joins TRBV5-1 to TRBJ2-7; 10 bases align to TRBD1. Germline V gene sequence: CDR1 SGHRS, CDR2 YFSETQ. V lost 3 bases and J lost 6; bases outside the gene matches: 3. CDR3 length: 13 amino acids. The CDR3 protein is CASSSGQGTEQYV. The CDR3 DNA follows: TGCGCCAGCAGCTCGGGACAGGGGACCGAGCAGTACGTC.

This clone was seen only a few times. This chain uses TRBV6-9 with TRBJ2-2; TRBD2 matches 8 bases. V dropped 4 bases and J dropped 5; count of bases not matched to a gene: 3. The CDR3 length is 14 residues. The V gene's germline CDR1 is MNHGY and CDR2 SVAAGI. The chain's CDR3 is CASSSSSGTGELFF. CDR3 nucleotide sequence: TGTGCCAGCAGTTCATCTAGCGGGACCGGGGAGCTGTTTTTT.

This chain links TRBV7-2 with TRBJ2-3, with D hard to call. Germline V gene sequence: CDR1 SGHTA, CDR2 FQGNSA. CDR3 length: 12 residues. The germline V and J ends were trimmed by 4 bases and 2 bases, with 4 bases remaining between them. The CDR3 here is CASSSFTDTQYF. The CDR3 DNA reads TGTGCCAGCAGCTCCTTCACAGATACGCAGTATTTT.

The chain combines TRBV5-1 with TRBJ2-7, with D perhaps matching TRBD2 (5 bases). Germline CDR1 is SGHRS and CDR2 is YFSETQ. The CDR3 runs to 13 residues. V gave up 4 bases and J gave up 7 bases, with 15 bases separating them. The CDR3 spells CASSPRESGEQYF. The CDR3 DNA reads TGCGCCAGCAGCCCGAGGGAGTCGGGGGAGCAGTACTTC.

The table lists this clone with a count of one. The V and J genes are TRBV19 and TRBJ2-1, with 9 bases lining up with TRBD2. The CDR3 spans 15 residues. J lost 14 bases, V lost 8 bases, and 19 bases had no gene match. The germline V gene has CDR1 LNHDA and CDR2 SQIVND (reference sequence). The CDR3 protein is CASQNRAVVAGGKFF. CDR3 in DNA: TGTGCCAGTCAGAACAGGGCGGTTGTTGCGGGAGGGAAGTTCTTC.

This clone was counted only a few times. The V gene is TRBV5-4, the J gene TRBJ2-1; D is perhaps TRBD1 or TRBD2 (5 bases each). Germline V CDR1 and CDR2: SGHNT, YYREEE (reference sequence). The CDR3 runs to 15 residues. V gave up 1 base and J gave up 2 bases, with 10 bases separating them. CDR3 protein: CASSLPGDAYNEQFF. In nucleotides, the CDR3 is TGTGCCAGCAGCTTGCCCGGGGACGCCTACAATGAGCAGTTCTTC. Looking up the rest from reference TRBV5-4 and TRBJ2-1 gives the full variable domain: ETGVTQSPTHLIKTRGQQVTLRCSSQSGHNTVSWYQQALGQGPQFIFQYYREEENGRGNFPPRFSGLQFPNYSSELNVNALELDDSALYLCASSLPGDAYNEQFFGPGTRLTVL.

This clone was observed a single time. J is TRBJ2-5 and V is TRBV7-2, with TRBD2 matching 12 bases. CDR1 is SGHTA, CDR2 FQGNSA, per germline. Trimming removed 5 bases from V and 5 bases from J; junction bases left unmatched: 9. The CDR3 is 16 amino acids. Here the CDR3 DNA reads TGTGCCAGCAGCCGCACTAGCGGGGGGTTCGGGGAGACCCAGTACTTC. Encoded protein: CASSRTSGGFGETQYF.

The chain combines TRBV4-1 with TRBJ2-3; 13 bases align to TRBD2. The germline gives CDR1 MGHRA, CDR2 YSYEKL. The CDR3 runs 19 residues. J gave up 1 base and V 4 bases, and 11 bases lay outside the gene matches. The CDR3 DNA follows: TGCGCCAGCAGCCTTCGGACTAGCGGGGGTGGAGGGGGCACAGATACGCAGTATTTT. Protein: CASSLRTSGGGGGTDTQYF.

This clone appeared a single time. V and J are TRBV5-6 and TRBJ1-1, with D possibly matching TRBD1 (5 bases). Germline assignment: CDR1 SGHDT and CDR2 YYEEEE. This CDR3 comprises 13 residues. V was cut by 4 bases and J by 6 bases, with 13 bases left in between. Here the CDR3 DNA reads TGTGCCAGCAGCCGCTGGGGGATCGCTGAAGCTTTCTTT. It translates to CASSRWGIAEAFF.

This chain connects TRBV7-9 to TRBJ2-3; possibly TRBD2 for D (5 bases). V was clipped by 5 bases and J by 3 bases, with 15 bases between them. The CDR3 runs to 15 residues. Germline assignment: CDR1 SEHNR and CDR2 FQNEAQ (reference sequence). The CDR3 DNA reads TGTGCCAGCAGCCCCCGAGGGATTACGACAGATACGCAGTATTTT. It yields the protein CASSPRGITTDTQYF.